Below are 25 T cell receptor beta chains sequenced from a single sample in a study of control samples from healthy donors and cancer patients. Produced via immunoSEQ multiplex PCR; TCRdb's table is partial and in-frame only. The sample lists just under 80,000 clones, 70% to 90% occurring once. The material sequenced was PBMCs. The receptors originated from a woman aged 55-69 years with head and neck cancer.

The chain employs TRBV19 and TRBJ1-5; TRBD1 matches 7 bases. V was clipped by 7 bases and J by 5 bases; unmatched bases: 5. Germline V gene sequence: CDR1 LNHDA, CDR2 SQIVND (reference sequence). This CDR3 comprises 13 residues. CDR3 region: CASTPDRDQPQHF. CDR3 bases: TGTGCCAGTACCCCCGACAGGGATCAGCCCCAGCATTTT.

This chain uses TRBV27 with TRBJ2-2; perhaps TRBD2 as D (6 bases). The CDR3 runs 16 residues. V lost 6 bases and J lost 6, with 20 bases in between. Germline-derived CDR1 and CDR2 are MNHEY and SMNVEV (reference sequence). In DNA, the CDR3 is TGTGCCAGCAGCACGCTGACTAGAGCGGGCGCCGGGGAGCTGTTTTTT. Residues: CASSTLTRAGAGELFF.

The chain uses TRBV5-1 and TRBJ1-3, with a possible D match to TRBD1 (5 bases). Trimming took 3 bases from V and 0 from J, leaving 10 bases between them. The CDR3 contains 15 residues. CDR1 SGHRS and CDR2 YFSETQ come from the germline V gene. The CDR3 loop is CASSSGRTSGNTIYF. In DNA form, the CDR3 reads TGCGCCAGCAGCTCGGGACGTACCTCTGGAAACACCATATATTTT.

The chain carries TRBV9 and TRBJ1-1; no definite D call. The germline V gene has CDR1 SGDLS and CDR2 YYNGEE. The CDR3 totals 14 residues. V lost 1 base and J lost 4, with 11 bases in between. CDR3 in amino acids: CASSVRQEPTEAFF. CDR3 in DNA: TGTGCCAGCAGCGTACGACAAGAGCCCACTGAAGCTTTCTTT. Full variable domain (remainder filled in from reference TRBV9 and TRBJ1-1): DSGVTQTPKHLITATGQRVTLRCSPRSGDLSVYWYQQSLDQGLQFLIQYYNGEERAKGNILERFSAQQFPDLHSELNLSSLELGDSALYFCASSVRQEPTEAFFGQGTRLTVV.

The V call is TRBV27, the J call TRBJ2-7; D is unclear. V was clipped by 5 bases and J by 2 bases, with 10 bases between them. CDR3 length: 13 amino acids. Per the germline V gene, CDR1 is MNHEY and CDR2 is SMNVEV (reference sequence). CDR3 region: CASSPVSPYEQYF. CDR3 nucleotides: TGTGCCAGCAGTCCCGTCTCTCCCTACGAGCAGTACTTC.

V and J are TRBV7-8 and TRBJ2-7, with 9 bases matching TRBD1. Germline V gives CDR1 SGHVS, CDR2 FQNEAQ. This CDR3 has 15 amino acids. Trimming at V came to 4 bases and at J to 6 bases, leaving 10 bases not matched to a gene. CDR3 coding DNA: TGTGCCAGCAGCTGGCGGGGGACAGGGTTAATCGAGCAGTACTTC. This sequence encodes CASSWRGTGLIEQYF.

The CDR3 protein is CAISESGGQGVTYEQYF. The CDR3 DNA reads TGTGCCATCAGTGAGTCCGGGGGGCAAGGGGTCACCTACGAGCAGTACTTC. The V call is TRBV10-3, the J call TRBJ2-7, with a tentative D call TRBD2 (7 bases). There are 17 residues in the CDR3. Germline CDR1 and CDR2: ENHRY and SYGVKD. V lost 0 bases and J 2 bases, leaving 17 bases between the germline ends.

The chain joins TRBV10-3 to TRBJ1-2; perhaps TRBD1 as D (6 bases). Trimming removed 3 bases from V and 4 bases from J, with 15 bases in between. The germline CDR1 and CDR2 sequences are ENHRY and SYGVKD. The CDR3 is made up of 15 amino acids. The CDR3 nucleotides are TGTGCCATCAGTGATGATGGCAGGGGTACCTATGGCTACACCTTC. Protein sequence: CAISDDGRGTYGYTF.

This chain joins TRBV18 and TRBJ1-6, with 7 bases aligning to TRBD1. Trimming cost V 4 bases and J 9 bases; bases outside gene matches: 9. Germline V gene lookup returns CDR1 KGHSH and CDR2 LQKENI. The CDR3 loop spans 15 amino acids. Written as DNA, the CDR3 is TGTGCCAGCTCACGAGAGACAGGGCAAATTTCACCCCTCCACTTT. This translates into CASSRETGQISPLHF.

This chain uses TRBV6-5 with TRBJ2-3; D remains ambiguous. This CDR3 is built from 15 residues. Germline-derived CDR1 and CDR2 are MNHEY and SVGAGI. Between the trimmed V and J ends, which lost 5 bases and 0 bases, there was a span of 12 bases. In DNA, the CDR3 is TGTGCCAGCAGTCTCAGATCTACTAGCACAGATACGCAGTATTTT. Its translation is CASSLRSTSTDTQYF.

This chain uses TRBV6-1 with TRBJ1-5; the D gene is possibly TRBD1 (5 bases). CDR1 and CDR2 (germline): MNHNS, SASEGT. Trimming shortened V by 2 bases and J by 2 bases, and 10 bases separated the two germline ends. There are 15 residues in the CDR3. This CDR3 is CASSETGAGNQPQHF. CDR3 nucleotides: TGTGCCAGCAGTGAAACCGGGGCCGGCAATCAGCCCCAGCATTTT.

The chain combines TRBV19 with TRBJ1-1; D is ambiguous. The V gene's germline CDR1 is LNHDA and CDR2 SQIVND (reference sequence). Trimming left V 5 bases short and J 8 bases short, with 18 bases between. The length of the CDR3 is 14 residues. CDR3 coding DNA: TGTGCCAGTAGTTGGGTTGTAGGGCAAGCAGAAGCTTTCTTT. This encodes CASSWVVGQAEAFF.

As DNA, the CDR3 is TGTGCCAGCAGTTACAACCGGGGAGGAAGGACCGGGGAGCTGTTTTTT. Its translation: CASSYNRGGRTGELFF. The chain combines TRBV6-5 with TRBJ2-2; D possibly corresponds to TRBD2 (6 bases). This CDR3 spans 16 amino acids. V was cut by 2 bases and J by 5 bases, with 15 bases left in between. Germline CDR1 is MNHEY and CDR2 is SVGAGI.

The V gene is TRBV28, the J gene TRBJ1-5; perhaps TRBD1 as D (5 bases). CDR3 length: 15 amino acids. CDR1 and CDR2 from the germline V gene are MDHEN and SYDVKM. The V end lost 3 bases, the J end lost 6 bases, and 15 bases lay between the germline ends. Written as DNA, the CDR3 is TGTGCCAGCAGTTTTGGGCAGGGTGGAGGTCAGCCCCAGCATTTT. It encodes CASSFGQGGGQPQHF.

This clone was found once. The CDR3 region is CASSERWEGPNEQFF. CDR3 in DNA: TGTGCCAGCAGTGAGAGGTGGGAGGGCCCCAATGAGCAGTTCTTC. The V and J genes are TRBV6-4 and TRBJ2-1; the match to TRBD2 covers 7 bases. The V gene end was trimmed by 3 bases and the J gene end by 6 bases; junction bases not matched to a gene: 8. Germline values: CDR1 MRHNA, CDR2 SNTAGT. This CDR3 contains 15 residues.

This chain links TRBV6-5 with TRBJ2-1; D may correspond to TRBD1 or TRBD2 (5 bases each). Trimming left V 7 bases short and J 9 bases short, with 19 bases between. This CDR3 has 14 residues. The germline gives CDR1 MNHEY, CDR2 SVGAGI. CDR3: CASTRDPGVGEQFF. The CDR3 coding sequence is TGTGCCAGCACCCGGGACCCCGGAGTCGGTGAGCAGTTCTTC.

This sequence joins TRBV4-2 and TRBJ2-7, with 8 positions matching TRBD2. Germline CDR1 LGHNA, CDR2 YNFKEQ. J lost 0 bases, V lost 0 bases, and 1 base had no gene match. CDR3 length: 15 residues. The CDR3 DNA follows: TGTGCCAGCAGCCAAGAAGGGACTAGCTCCTACGAGCAGTACTTC. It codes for CASSQEGTSSYEQYF.

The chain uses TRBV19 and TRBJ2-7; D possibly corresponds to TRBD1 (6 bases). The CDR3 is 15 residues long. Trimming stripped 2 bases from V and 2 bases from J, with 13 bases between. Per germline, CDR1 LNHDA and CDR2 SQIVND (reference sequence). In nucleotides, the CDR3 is TGTGCCAGTAGTATAAACAGGGAAGGGGCCTACGAGCAGTACTTC. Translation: CASSINREGAYEQYF.

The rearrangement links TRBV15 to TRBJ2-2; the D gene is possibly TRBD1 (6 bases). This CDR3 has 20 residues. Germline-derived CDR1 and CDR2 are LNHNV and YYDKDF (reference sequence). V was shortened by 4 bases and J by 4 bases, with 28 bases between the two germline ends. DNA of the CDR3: TGTGCCACCAGCACAACCATAATGGGTCGAGCAGGGGACGGCACCGGGGAGCTGTTTTTT. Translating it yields CATSTTIMGRAGDGTGELFF.

The CDR3 is CASSSHHTAGVVGNEQFF. CDR3 sequence (DNA): TGTGCCAGTAGTTCACACCACACAGCGGGAGTTGTGGGCAATGAGCAGTTCTTC. The genes are TRBV19 and TRBJ2-1, with 8 positions matching TRBD2. The CDR3 is 18 residues long. The V and J ends lost 5 bases and 6 bases, in that order; junction bases with no gene match: 18. CDR1 LNHDA and CDR2 SQIVND come from the germline V gene (reference sequence).

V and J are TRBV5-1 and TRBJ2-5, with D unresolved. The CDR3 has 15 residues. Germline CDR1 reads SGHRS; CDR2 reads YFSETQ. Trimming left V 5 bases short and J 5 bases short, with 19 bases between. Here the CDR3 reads CASSVTGPLGETQYF. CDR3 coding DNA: TGCGCCAGCAGTGTAACGGGTCCCTTGGGGGAGACCCAGTACTTC. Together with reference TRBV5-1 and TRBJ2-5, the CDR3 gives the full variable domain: KAGVTQTPRYLIKTRGQQVTLSCSPISGHRSVSWYQQTPGQGLQFLFEYFSETQRNKGNFPGRFSGRQFSNSRSEMNVSTLELGDSALYLCASSVTGPLGETQYFGPGTRLLVL.

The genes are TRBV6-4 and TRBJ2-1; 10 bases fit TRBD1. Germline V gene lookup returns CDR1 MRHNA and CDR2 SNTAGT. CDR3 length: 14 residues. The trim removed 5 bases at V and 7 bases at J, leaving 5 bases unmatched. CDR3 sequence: CASSIRQGANEQFF. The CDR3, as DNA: TGTGCCAGCAGTATCCGACAGGGGGCGAATGAGCAGTTCTTC.

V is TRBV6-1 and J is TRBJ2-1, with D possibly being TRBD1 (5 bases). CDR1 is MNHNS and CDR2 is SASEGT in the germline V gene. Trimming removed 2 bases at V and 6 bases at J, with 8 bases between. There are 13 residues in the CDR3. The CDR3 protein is CASSEFRGNEQFF. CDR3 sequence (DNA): TGTGCCAGCAGTGAATTTAGGGGCAATGAGCAGTTCTTC.

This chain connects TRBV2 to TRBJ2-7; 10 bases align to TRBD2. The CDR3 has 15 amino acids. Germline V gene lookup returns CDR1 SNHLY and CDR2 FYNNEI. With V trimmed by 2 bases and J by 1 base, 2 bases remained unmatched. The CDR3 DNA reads TGTGCCAGCAGTGAATTAGCGGGAGGATCCTACGAGCAGTACTTC. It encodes CASSELAGGSYEQYF.

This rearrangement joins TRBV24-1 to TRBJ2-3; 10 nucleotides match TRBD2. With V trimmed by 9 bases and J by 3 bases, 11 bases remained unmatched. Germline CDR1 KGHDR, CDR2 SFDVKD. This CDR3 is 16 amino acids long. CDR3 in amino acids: CATSHPSGSITDTQYF. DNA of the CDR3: TGTGCCACCTCACACCCTAGCGGGAGTATAACAGATACGCAGTATTTT.